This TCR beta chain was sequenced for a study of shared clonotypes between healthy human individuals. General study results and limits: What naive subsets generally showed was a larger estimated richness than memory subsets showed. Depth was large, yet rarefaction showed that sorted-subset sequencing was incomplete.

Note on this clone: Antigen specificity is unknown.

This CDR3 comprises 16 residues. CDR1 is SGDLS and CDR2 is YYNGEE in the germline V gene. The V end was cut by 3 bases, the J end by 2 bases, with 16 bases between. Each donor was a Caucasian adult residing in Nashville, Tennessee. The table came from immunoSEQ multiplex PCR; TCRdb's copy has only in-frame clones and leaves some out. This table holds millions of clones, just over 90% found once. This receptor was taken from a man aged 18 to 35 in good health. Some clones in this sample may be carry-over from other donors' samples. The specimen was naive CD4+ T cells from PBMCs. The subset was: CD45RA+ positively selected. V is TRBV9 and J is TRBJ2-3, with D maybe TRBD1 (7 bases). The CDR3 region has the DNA TGTGCCAGCAGCGGGGCCGGGGGACAGTACACAGATACGCAGTATTTT. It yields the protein CASSGAGGQYTDTQYF.